This entry lists 8 T cell receptor beta chains sequenced from one sample in a study of T cells after yellow fever vaccination. One entry per CDR3 protein, called by TCRdb with MiXCR from the 5' RACE reads. The sample shows about 160,000 distinct CDR3 sequences, 6.5% to 8.5% of them seen only once. The sample in question was CD4+ T cells sorted from PBMCs, obtained 5 days after the first yellow fever vaccination. The origin of the receptors is a man aged 18 to 30 who received the YFV17D yellow fever vaccine.

This clonotype showed up many times. This chain joins TRBV3-1 and TRBJ1-2, with D uncertain. The V gene lost 4 bases and the J gene lost 3 bases, with 3 bases spanning the gap. The CDR3 totals 11 residues. The germline V gene encodes CDR1 LGHDT and CDR2 YNNKEL (reference sequence). CDR3 region: CASSRDYGYTF. As DNA, the CDR3 is TGTGCCAGCAGCCGCGACTATGGCTACACCTTC. The variable domain in full, completed from reference TRBV3-1 and TRBJ1-2, reads DTAVSQTPKYLVTQMGNDKSIKCEQNLGHDTMYWYKQDSKKFLKIMFSYNNKELIINETVPNRFSPKSPDKAHLNLHINSLELGDSAVYFCASSRDYGYTFGSGTRLTVV.

V is TRBV18 and J is TRBJ1-1, with 9 bases lining up with TRBD1. This CDR3 region has 14 residues. Germline trimming cut 1 base from V and 11 bases from J; bases unmatched to any gene: 8. Germline CDR1 KGHSH, CDR2 LQKENI. The CDR3 reads CASSPRDRALRAFF. CDR3 nucleotide sequence: TGTGCCAGCTCACCACGGGACAGGGCTTTGAGGGCTTTCTTT. The variable domain in full, completed from reference TRBV18 and TRBJ1-1, reads NAGVMQNPRHLVRRRGQEARLRCSPMKGHSHVYWYRQLPEEGLKFMVYLQKENIIDESGMPKERFSAEFPKEGPSILRIQQVVRGDSAAYFCASSPRDRALRAFFGQGTRLTVV.

This clonotype was observed a few times. The chain has TRBV29-1 and TRBJ2-7; 8 positions agree with TRBD2. CDR1 and CDR2 (germline): SQVTM, ANQGSEA. The V segment lost 4 bases and the J segment 2 bases; nucleotides outside the gene matches: 10. The length of the CDR3 is 15 residues. CDR3 coding DNA: TGCAGCGTTGGGAATAGACTAGCGCTCACCTACGAGCAGTACTTC. Its translation: CSVGNRLALTYEQYF.

At least ten counts were recorded for this clonotype. The chain is built from TRBV27 and TRBJ1-1; D not resolved. This CDR3 spans 14 amino acids. The germline gives CDR1 MNHEY, CDR2 SMNVEV (reference sequence). With 4 bases removed from V and 7 bases from J, the gap between germline ends came to 16 bases. CDR3 nucleotide sequence: TGTGCCAGCAGTTCAACTCCCGAGAGAGGTGAAGCTTTCTTT. It encodes CASSSTPERGEAFF.

This clonotype was detected many times. The chain recombines TRBV2 with TRBJ2-7; D could derive from TRBD1 or TRBD2 (5 bases each). This CDR3 has 15 amino acids. The germline V and J ends were trimmed by 6 bases and 2 bases, with 17 bases remaining between them. Germline CDR1 SNHLY, CDR2 FYNNEI. In DNA, the CDR3 is TGTGCCAGCAGGCCCCTTGGGGGAAAGGCCTACGAGCAGTACTTC. It codes for CASRPLGGKAYEQYF.

The rearrangement uses TRBV12-3 or TRBV12-4 and TRBJ2-5, with no clear D. The CDR3 extends over 12 amino acids. Trimming removed 3 bases at V and 10 bases at J, with 12 bases between. The CDR3 is CASSFVPRDQYF. CDR3 nucleotides: TGTGCCAGCAGTTTTGTGCCCCGAGACCAGTACTTC.

This clonotype has ten or more counts. V usage is TRBV5-4 and J usage is TRBJ1-1, with no clear D. The germline V and J ends were trimmed by 3 bases and 0 bases, with 6 bases remaining between them. Germline V gene sequence: CDR1 SGHNT, CDR2 YYREEE (reference sequence). The CDR3 extends over 13 amino acids. The CDR3 DNA reads TGTGCCAGCAGCTCAACAGTGAACACTGAAGCTTTCTTT. This sequence encodes CASSSTVNTEAFF.

At least ten counts were recorded for this clonotype. The chain joins TRBV30 to TRBJ2-2; unclear D gene. CDR3 length: 13 residues. CDR1 is GTSNPN, CDR2 SVGIG, per germline (reference sequence). Trimming took 7 bases from V and 1 from J, leaving 10 bases between them. The CDR3 DNA reads as TGTGCCTCGAAACATAGGAACACCGGGGAGCTGTTTTTT. Translating it yields CASKHRNTGELFF.